The present TCR beta chain was sequenced within a study of CD8+ T cells in alopecia areata. Study-level background: The protocol delivered tofacitinib for 6 to 18 months, then withdrew it for 6 months.

Germline V gene data show CDR1 as MNHNY and CDR2 as SVGAGI (reference sequence). This CDR3 is built from 11 residues. Trimming removed 4 bases at V and 8 bases at J, with 5 bases between. This clone was counted only a few times. Treatment here: oral pan-JAK inhibitor, 5-10 mg twice daily. Using a FACSAria, the CD4+ and CD8+ T cells were sorted from the PBMCs. Isolated RNA was reverse transcribed into cDNA used as the sequencing template. Produced via immunoSEQ multiplex PCR; TCRdb's table is partial and in-frame only. The repertoire includes around 190,000 clones, roughly 64% of them detected once, and around 3.9% sits in the top ten.

The TCR was taken from a human donor with alopecia areata. The sequencing used CD4+ T cells sorted from blood, collected at week 4, from a patient treated with tofacitinib. J is TRBJ1-4 and V is TRBV6-6, with D perhaps TRBD1 (5 bases). This CDR3 is CASSWDEKLFF. CDR3 DNA sequence: TGTGCCAGCAGTTGGGACGAAAAACTGTTTTTT.